This T cell receptor (beta chain) was sequenced during a study of Ad26.COV2.S vaccination and SARS-CoV-2 variants. Study results and limitations: The study found higher spike-specific TCR breadth in vaccine than placebo recipients.

Some clones are missing from TCRdb's copy, which holds only in-frame ones; the method was immunoSEQ multiplex PCR. The sample lists about 350,000 clones; 70% to 90% were seen once. About this clone itself: Antigen specificity is unknown.

Treatment of the sample: some 20 received Ad26.COV2.S at low or high dose, single or two shots; roughly five received placebo; per-sample allocation not given. Samples analyzed were those drawn on day 63 after the first vaccine or placebo injection. The sequence was obtained from a person between 18 and 60 years old who received the Ad26.COV2.S COVID-19 vaccine or a placebo. This material consisted of peripheral blood, taken in a trial of Ad26.COV2.S vaccine versus placebo.

CDR3 DNA: TGTGCCAGCAGCTTAAGAGGGCGAAACCAAGAGACCCAGTACTTC. As protein: CASSLRGRNQETQYF. This chain connects TRBV7-9 to TRBJ2-5; tentative D call: TRBD2 (5 bases). CDR1 and CDR2 (germline): SEHNR, FQNEAQ (reference sequence). This CDR3 spans 15 amino acids. Between the trimmed V and J ends, which lost 2 bases and 0 bases, there was a span of 10 bases.